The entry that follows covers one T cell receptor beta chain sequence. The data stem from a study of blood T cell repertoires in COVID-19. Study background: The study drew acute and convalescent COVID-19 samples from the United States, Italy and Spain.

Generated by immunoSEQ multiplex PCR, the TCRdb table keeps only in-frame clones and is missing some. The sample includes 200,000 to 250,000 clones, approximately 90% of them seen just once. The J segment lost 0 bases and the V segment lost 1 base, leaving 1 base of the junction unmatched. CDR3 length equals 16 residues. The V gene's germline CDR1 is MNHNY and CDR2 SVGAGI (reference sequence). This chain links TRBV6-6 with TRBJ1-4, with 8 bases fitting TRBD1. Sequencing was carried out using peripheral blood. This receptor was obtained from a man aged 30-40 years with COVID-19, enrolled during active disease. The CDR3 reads CASSYWGQATNEKLFF. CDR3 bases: TGTGCCAGCAGTTACTGGGGACAGGCAACTAATGAAAAACTGTTTTTT.